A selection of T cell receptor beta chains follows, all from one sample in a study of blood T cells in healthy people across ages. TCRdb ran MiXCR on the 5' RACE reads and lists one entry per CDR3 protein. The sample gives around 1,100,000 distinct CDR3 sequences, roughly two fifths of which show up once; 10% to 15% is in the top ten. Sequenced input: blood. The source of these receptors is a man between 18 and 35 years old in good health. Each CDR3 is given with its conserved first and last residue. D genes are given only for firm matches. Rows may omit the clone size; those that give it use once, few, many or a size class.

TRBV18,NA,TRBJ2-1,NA,CASSPPSGINEQFF,TGTGCCAGCTCACCACCCTCAGGGATCAATGAGCAGTTCTTC
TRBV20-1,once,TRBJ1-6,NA,CSAHDRPSSYNSPLHF,TGCAGTGCCCATGACCGACCGAGCTCCTATAATTCACCCCTCCACTTT
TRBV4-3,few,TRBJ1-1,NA,CASSQESYNTEAFF,TGCGCCAGCAGCCAAGAAAGCTATAACACTGAAGCTTTCTTT
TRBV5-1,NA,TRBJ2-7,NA,CASSSRTNSMGEQYF,TGCGCCAGCAGCTCCAGGACTAACTCAATGGGTGAGCAGTACTTC
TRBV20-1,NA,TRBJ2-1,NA,CSARDGETQFF,TGCAGTGCTAGAGATGGAGAGACCCAGTTCTTC
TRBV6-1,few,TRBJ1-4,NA,CASSEGQEKLFF,TGTGCCAGCAGTGAGGGGCAGGAAAAACTGTTTTTT
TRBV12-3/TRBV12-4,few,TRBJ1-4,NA,CASSLEQKNEKLFF,TGTGCCAGCAGTTTAGAACAGAAGAATGAAAAACTGTTTTTT
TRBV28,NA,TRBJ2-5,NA,CASSSQQGQETQYF,TGTGCCAGCAGTTCTCAACAGGGCCAAGAGACCCAGTACTTC
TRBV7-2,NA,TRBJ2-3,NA,CASSLGLPDTQYF,TGTGCCAGCAGCTTGGGACTCCCAGATACGCAGTATTTT
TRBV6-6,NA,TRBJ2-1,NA,CASTPMRDEQFF,TGTGCCAGCACCCCCATGAGGGATGAGCAGTTCTTC
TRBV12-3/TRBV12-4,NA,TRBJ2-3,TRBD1,CASSSPPDRGGTDMQYF,TGTGCCAGCAGTTCACCCCCGGACAGGGGGGGCACAGATATGCAGTATTTT
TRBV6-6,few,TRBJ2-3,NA,CAALKGGPLSTDTQYF,TGTGCCGCACTCAAGGGGGGTCCCCTCAGCACAGATACGCAGTATTTT
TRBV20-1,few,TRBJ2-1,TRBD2,CSAQTPGGRTDEQFF,TGCAGTGCCCAAACTCCGGGGGGGCGGACAGATGAGCAGTTCTTC
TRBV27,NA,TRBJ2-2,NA,CASTPLGGRSTGELFF,TGTGCCAGCACCCCTCTCGGGGGCCGGAGCACCGGGGAGCTGTTTTTT
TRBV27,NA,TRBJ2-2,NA,CASSLTLPTGPNTGELFF,TGTGCCAGCAGTTTAACCCTCCCAACAGGGCCGAACACCGGGGAGCTGTTTTTT
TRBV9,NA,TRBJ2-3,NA,CASSVGGGLLVPDTQYF,TGTGCCAGCAGCGTAGGGGGAGGTTTGCTAGTCCCAGATACGCAGTATTTT
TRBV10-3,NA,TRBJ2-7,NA,CAISGAAGISYNEQYF,TGTGCCATCAGTGGAGCGGCGGGGATCTCCTACAATGAGCAGTACTTC